This note documents a single T cell receptor (beta chain) sequence. Its cognate antigen is unknown. This record belongs to a study of OX40 agonist ivuxolimab in advanced cancers. Across the whole study: Those enrolled were 82.7% male, with a mean age of around 58 years and ages from 23 to 79. Two patients with cutaneous melanoma and one with hepatocellular carcinoma, three in total, showed partial responses. Whole-study findings and limits: Doses of 0.1 to 3.0 mg/kg were accompanied by clonal expansion of CD4+ and CD8+ blood T cells by week 6.

The investigators sampled blood at baseline, at cycle 4 day 1, and at cycle 7 day 1. CDR1 and CDR2 from the germline V gene are MNHNY and SVGAGI (reference sequence). V lost 2 bases and J lost 6; bases outside the gene matches: 5. This CDR3 contains 15 residues. Sequencing used immunoSEQ multiplex PCR; TCRdb keeps in-frame clones, though not all of them. The sample includes fewer than 50,000 clones, around four fifths of them seen just once. This rearrangement joins TRBV6-6 to TRBJ2-1; the match to TRBD2 covers 9 bases. This clonotype originated in an adult with an advanced solid tumor such as melanoma, head and neck, liver or kidney cancer. The sample in question was CD4+ or CD8+ T cells sorted from blood, obtained in a trial of the OX40 agonist ivuxolimab. The CDR3 DNA follows: TGTGCCAGCAGTTACGGGACTAGCAGGAGCAATGAGCAGTTCTTC. Translated, it gives CASSYGTSRSNEQFF.